Listed below are T cell receptor beta chains from one sample, sequenced in a study of T cell responses to AZD1222 COVID-19 vaccine. The table came from immunoSEQ multiplex PCR; TCRdb's copy has only in-frame clones and leaves some out. Of some 120,000 clones listed, 85% to 90% are singletons. The sample here was peripheral blood, taken on day 0 of AZD1222 vaccination. All receptors derive from an adult in good health. CDR3s include the opening cysteine and the closing phenylalanine or tryptophan. D genes are given only for firm matches. Expanded clones are given a class, and other clones once, few, many or no size at all.

J,V,D,size,DNA,CDR3
TRBJ1-5,TRBV5-1,TRBD1,.,TGCGCCAGCAGCCCTGGGACAGGGTTCAATCAGCCCCAGCATTTT,CASSPGTGFNQPQHF
TRBJ2-7,TRBV5-1,.,.,TGCGCCAGCAGCTTTCTAGTCGCAGGGGACTACGAGCAGTACTTC,CASSFLVAGDYEQYF
TRBJ1-4,TRBV6-2/TRBV6-3,.,.,TGTGCCAGCAGTTCCAATGAAAAACTGTTTTTT,CASSSNEKLFF
TRBJ2-3,TRBV7-9,.,.,TGTGCCAGCAGCTTAGAGGGGACGAGGACGCAGTATTTT,CASSLEGTRTQYF
TRBJ2-1,TRBV19,TRBD2,.,TGTGCCAGTAGTATAGGAGCGACTAGCGGGAGATACAATGAGCAGTTCTTC,CASSIGATSGRYNEQFF
TRBJ2-7,TRBV5-6,.,.,TGTGCCAGCAGCCCCGGGGGCAGGGGATACGAGCAGTACTTC,CASSPGGRGYEQYF
TRBJ2-7,TRBV4-2,.,.,TGTGCCAGCAGCCAAGAGTTGGGTCCCTACGAGCAGTACTTC,CASSQELGPYEQYF
TRBJ2-1,TRBV29-1,.,.,TGCAGCGGCCAGGAGGGATACAATGAGCAGTTCTTC,CSGQEGYNEQFF
TRBJ1-6,TRBV6-5,.,.,TGTGCCAGCAGAAGAGGGGTCGCGGATAATTCACCCCTCCACTTT,CASRRGVADNSPLHF
TRBJ2-2,TRBV27,TRBD2,.,TGTGCCAGCAGGCCTTCTAGCGGGCTAAACACCGGGGAGCTGTTTTTT,CASRPSSGLNTGELFF
TRBJ2-2,TRBV9,TRBD1,.,TGTGCCAGCAGCGCGGGACAGGGAACGAACACCGGGGAGCTGTTTTTT,CASSAGQGTNTGELFF
TRBJ1-1,TRBV7-2,TRBD1,once,TGTGCCAGCGTCCCCAGGACAGGGGGCGGGAACACTGAAGCTTTCTTT,CASVPRTGGGNTEAFF
TRBJ2-2,TRBV9,.,.,TGTGCCAGCAGCGTAGCTACCGGGGAGCTGTTTTTT,CASSVATGELFF
TRBJ2-3,TRBV7-2,.,.,TGTGCCAGCAGCATAAGGCCTAGCGGCACAGATACGCAGTATTTT,CASSIRPSGTDTQYF
TRBJ1-5,TRBV19,TRBD1,.,TGTGCCAGTAGTTCAAGGGGGGGACAGGGGATCAGCAATCAGCCCCAGCATTTT,CASSSRGGQGISNQPQHF
TRBJ2-5,TRBV5-1,.,.,TGCGCCAGCAGCCCGCTGGGACTGTACCAAGAGACCCAGTACTTC,CASSPLGLYQETQYF
TRBJ2-5,TRBV11-3,.,.,TGTGCCAGCAGCCCGGTGGGGTATGCCAGACTGATACAAGAGACCCAGTACTTC,CASSPVGYARLIQETQYF
TRBJ2-2,TRBV30,.,.,TGTGCCTGGAGTGTAAACGCCGGGGAGCTGTTTTTT,CAWSVNAGELFF
TRBJ1-1,TRBV21-1,.,.,TGTGCCAGCGAGAGAGACATGAACACTGAAGCTTTCTTT,CASERDMNTEAFF
TRBJ2-7,TRBV9,TRBD1,once,TGTGCCAGCAGCCCACTCGCCCAGGGGGCGATCTACGAGCAGTACTTC,CASSPLAQGAIYEQYF
TRBJ1-2,TRBV12-3/TRBV12-4,.,.,TGTGCCAGCAGTTTGGGGGATAACTATGGCTACACCTTC,CASSLGDNYGYTF
TRBJ1-1,TRBV18,.,few,TGTGCCAGCTCACCACCATCCCGTTTTGTAGCTTTCTTT,CASSPPSRFVAFF
TRBJ2-7,TRBV5-8,.,once,TGTGCCAGCAGCTGGGGGTCCTTTCTGGAGCAGTACTTC,CASSWGSFLEQYF
TRBJ2-7,TRBV19,.,.,TGTGCCAGTAGTAGCGGTCCTTTCTCCTACGAGCAGTACTTC,CASSSGPFSYEQYF
TRBJ1-1,TRBV12-3/TRBV12-4,TRBD1,.,TGTGCCAGCAGGAGGGGGCGCGGTACTGAAGCTTTCTTT,CASRRGRGTEAFF
TRBJ2-5,TRBV6-5,TRBD1,.,TGTGCCAGCAGAGACAGGGGGCTTTCCCAAGAGACCCAGTACTTC,CASRDRGLSQETQYF
TRBJ1-1,TRBV12-5,.,.,TGTGCTAGTGGTTTGGTACTGGGCAGGGAAGAAGGCACTGAAGCTTTCTTT,CASGLVLGREEGTEAFF
TRBJ1-5,TRBV19,.,.,TGTGCCAGTAGTATCATAGACAGTAATCAGCCCCAGCATTTT,CASSIIDSNQPQHF
TRBJ2-2,TRBV5-1,TRBD1,.,TGCGCCAGCAGCTCAGGGGGCAGGGACACCGGGGAGCTGTTTTTT,CASSSGGRDTGELFF
TRBJ1-6,TRBV7-9,TRBD1,.,TGTGCCAGCAGCGTTGGACAGGAAATCTATAATTCACCCCTCCACTTT,CASSVGQEIYNSPLHF
TRBJ1-1,TRBV25-1,.,.,TGTGCCAGCAGTGGGGATACTCGGGCTTTCTTT,CASSGDTRAFF
TRBJ1-6,TRBV5-6,.,.,TGTGCCAGCAGCTCTCGATCAAGCGGGGGGATGTCCTATAATTCACCCCTCCACTTT,CASSSRSSGGMSYNSPLHF
TRBJ2-3,TRBV7-8,.,.,TGTGCCAGCAGCCAAGGACCGCTCCGGGTTGGCACAGATACGCAGTATTTT,CASSQGPLRVGTDTQYF
TRBJ1-2,TRBV12-3/TRBV12-4,.,.,TGTGCCAGCAGTCTGCAAACTAACTATGGCTACACCTTC,CASSLQTNYGYTF
TRBJ2-1,TRBV5-4,.,.,TGTGCCAGCAGCTTGGGGGGCACTCACTCCTACAATGAGCAGTTCTTC,CASSLGGTHSYNEQFF
TRBJ1-1,TRBV25-1,.,.,TGTGCCAGCAGTCCCGGGGGGGATGAAGCTTTCTTT,CASSPGGDEAFF
TRBJ2-2,TRBV5-1,TRBD1,.,TGCGCCAGCAGCGCCCGACAGGGTGCCGGGGAGCTGTTTTTT,CASSARQGAGELFF
TRBJ1-2,TRBV5-1,.,.,TGCGCCAGCAACCTTGGCGGAAGCTATGGCTACACCTTC,CASNLGGSYGYTF
TRBJ1-1,TRBV7-9,.,.,TGTGCCAGCTGCCGGGGCGGGGCGGACACTGAAGCTTTCTTT,CASCRGGADTEAFF
TRBJ1-1,TRBV7-9,.,.,TGTGCCAGCATTACAGGGCCCACTGAAGCTTTCTTT,CASITGPTEAFF
TRBJ1-1,TRBV2,.,.,TGTGCCAGCAGTGAGTCAGGGCGGAACACTGAAGCTTTCTTT,CASSESGRNTEAFF
TRBJ1-2,TRBV7-2,TRBD1,.,TGTGCCAGCAGCCCCCCGGGACAGGACTACTATGGCTACACCTTC,CASSPPGQDYYGYTF
TRBJ2-1,TRBV5-1,.,.,TGCGCCAGCAGCTTGGACGGGACCAATGAGCAGTTCTTC,CASSLDGTNEQFF
TRBJ1-4,TRBV5-6,.,few,TGTGCCAGCAGCTTAGGGTATAGTAATGAAAAACTGTTTTTT,CASSLGYSNEKLFF
TRBJ2-2,TRBV7-3,.,.,TGTGCCAGCAGCATAAACAGCGGTGGTAACACCGGGGAGCTGTTTTTT,CASSINSGGNTGELFF
TRBJ1-1,TRBV25-1,.,.,TGTGCCAGCATCCGAAGGGGGATGAACACTGAAGCTTTCTTT,CASIRRGMNTEAFF
TRBJ1-1,TRBV7-2,.,.,TGTGCCAGCAGTCCACAGGGAAGGCGGACTGAAGCTTTCTTT,CASSPQGRRTEAFF
TRBJ1-4,TRBV29-1,.,.,TGCAGCGTGGTCAGAGCCGATAATGAAAAACTGTTTTTT,CSVVRADNEKLFF
TRBJ1-2,TRBV7-9,.,.,TGTGCCAGCAGCTTAGAGGAGGGGTCGGCGGGCTACACCTTC,CASSLEEGSAGYTF
TRBJ2-5,TRBV9,.,.,TGTGCCAGCAGCGCCTGGGTGGGGCAGGGAGAGACCCAGTACTTC,CASSAWVGQGETQYF
TRBJ2-3,TRBV11-2,TRBD2,.,TGTGCCAGCAGCTTAACCCATAGCGGGAGGTGGGCAGATACGCAGTATTTT,CASSLTHSGRWADTQYF
TRBJ1-1,TRBV7-6,.,.,TGTGCCAGCAGCTTAGCCGCGGGGTCGAACACTGAAGCTTTCTTT,CASSLAAGSNTEAFF
TRBJ1-4,TRBV6-2/TRBV6-3,TRBD1,.,TGTGCCAGCAGTTTTGACAGGGTTGGGGAAAAACTGTTTTTT,CASSFDRVGEKLFF
TRBJ1-2,TRBV18,.,.,TGTGCCAGCTCACCGGTCAGAGACTATGGCTACACCTTC,CASSPVRDYGYTF
TRBJ2-4,TRBV7-2,.,.,TGTGCCAGCAGCCCCTTAGGGAACATTCAGTACTTC,CASSPLGNIQYF